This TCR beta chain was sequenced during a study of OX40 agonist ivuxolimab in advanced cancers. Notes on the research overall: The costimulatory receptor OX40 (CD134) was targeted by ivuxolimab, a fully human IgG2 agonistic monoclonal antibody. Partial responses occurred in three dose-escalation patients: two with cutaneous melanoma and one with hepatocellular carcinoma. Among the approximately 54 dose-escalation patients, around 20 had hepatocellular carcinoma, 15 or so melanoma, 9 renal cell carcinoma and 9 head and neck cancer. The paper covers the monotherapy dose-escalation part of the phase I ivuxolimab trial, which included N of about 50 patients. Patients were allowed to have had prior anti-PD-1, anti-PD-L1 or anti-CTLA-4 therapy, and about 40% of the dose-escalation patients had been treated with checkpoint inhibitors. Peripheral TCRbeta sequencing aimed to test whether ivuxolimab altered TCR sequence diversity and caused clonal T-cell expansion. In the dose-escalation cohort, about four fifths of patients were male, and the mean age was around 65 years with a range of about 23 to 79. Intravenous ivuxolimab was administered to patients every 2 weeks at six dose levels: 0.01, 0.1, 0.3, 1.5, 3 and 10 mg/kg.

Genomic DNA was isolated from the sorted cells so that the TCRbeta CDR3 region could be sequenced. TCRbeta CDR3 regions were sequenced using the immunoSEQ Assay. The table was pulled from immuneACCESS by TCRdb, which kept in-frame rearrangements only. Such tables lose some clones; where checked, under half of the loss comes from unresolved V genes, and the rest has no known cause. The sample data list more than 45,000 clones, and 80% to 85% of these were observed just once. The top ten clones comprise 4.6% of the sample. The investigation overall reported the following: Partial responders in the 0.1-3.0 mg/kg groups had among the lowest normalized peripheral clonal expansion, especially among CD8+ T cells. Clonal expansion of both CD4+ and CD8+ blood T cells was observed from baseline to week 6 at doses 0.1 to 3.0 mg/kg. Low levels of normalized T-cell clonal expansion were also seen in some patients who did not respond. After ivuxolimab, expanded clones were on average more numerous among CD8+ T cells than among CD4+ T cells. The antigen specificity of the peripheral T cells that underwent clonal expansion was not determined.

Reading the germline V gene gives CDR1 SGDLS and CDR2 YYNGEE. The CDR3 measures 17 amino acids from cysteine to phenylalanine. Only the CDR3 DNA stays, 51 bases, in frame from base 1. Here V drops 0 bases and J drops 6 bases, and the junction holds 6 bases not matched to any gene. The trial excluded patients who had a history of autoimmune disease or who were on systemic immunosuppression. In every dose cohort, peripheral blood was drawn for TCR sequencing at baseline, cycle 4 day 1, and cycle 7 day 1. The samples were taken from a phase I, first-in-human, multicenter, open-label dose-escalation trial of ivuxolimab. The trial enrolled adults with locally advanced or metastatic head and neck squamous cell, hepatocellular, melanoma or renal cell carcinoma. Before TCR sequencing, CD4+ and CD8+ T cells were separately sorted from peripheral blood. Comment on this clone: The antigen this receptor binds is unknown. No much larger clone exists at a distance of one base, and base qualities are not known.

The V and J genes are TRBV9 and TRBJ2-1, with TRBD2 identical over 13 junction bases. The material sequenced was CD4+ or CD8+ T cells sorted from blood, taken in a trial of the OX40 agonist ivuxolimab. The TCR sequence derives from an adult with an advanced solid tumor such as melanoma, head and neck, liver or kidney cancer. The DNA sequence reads TGTGCCAGCAGCGTAGGACTAGCGGGGGGCAGGTCCAATGAGCAGTTCTTC. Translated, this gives CASSVGLAGGRSNEQFF.